This entry is about one T cell receptor beta chain. It was with 60 Vbeta and 13 Jbeta primers that the PCR ran. This table comes from immunoSEQ multiplex PCR, and its TCRdb copy is limited to in-frame clones, with some not included. Of over 150,000 clones detected, 68% appear once; the ten largest clones hold approximately 1.3%. This specimen comes from a study of cytomegalovirus exposure and HLA in healthy donors. V lost 0 bases and J 0 bases, leaving 13 bases between the germline ends. The CDR3 length is 16 residues. Looked up from germline, CDR1 is SGHRS and CDR2 is YFSETQ. V usage is TRBV5-1 and J usage is TRBJ2-7; possible D gene TRBD1, 6 bases. The material sequenced was PBMCs. The sequence was obtained from a man aged 50 or older in good health and CMV-seronegative. This CDR3 reads CASSLEAVTGSYEQYF. CDR3 sequence (DNA): TGCGCCAGCAGCTTGGAGGCCGTGACAGGCTCCTACGAGCAGTACTTC.